This TCR beta chain was sequenced for a study of somatic mutations in cytotoxic T cells in rheumatoid arthritis (dated by TCRdb to 2016 to 2017). About the investigation overall: Patient peripheral blood (under 31 ml EDTA) was drawn right after diagnosis and before any treatment started. Some V beta antibody-stained T-cell populations were flow-sorted on a FACSAria II or Sony SH800 at nearly 100% purity, and sorted V beta1+ cells also underwent TCRB sequencing. TCRB deep sequencing was performed for 65 rheumatoid arthritis patients and some 19 healthy controls. Patient and control groups had essentially identical median ages. Whether expanded CD8+ T-cell clones in untreated, newly diagnosed rheumatoid arthritis carry somatic mutations was the study question, and clonality was characterized with TCRB deep sequencing.

What the work shows at the level of the full study, not this receptor alone: Rheumatoid arthritis patients and age-matched healthy controls did not significantly differ in CD8+ T-cell clonality. In patients, CD8+ clonality rose with age (Spearman r of about 0.51), which was not the case in healthy controls. In about an eighth of the roughly 65 patients, more than 20% of CD8+ cells belonged to the largest CD8+ clone, while several identical CD8+ TCRB sequences were shared between blood and synovial fluid. The antigen targets of the expanded CD8+ clones were unknown, and absence from virus-specific databases did not rule out viral specificity.

To note about this clone: It lacks a known antigen. There are no base qualities to consult, and no much larger clone falls within one base.

TCRB CDR3 sequencing used the immunoSEQ assay on genomic DNA. The published analysis was carried out like this. Only a few patient CD8+ clones larger than 1% matched published virus-specific TCRB sequences when compared against them. The analyses included only productive TCRB rearrangements. Defining a clone by its unique TCRB CDR3 sequence, the study calculated clonality as a productive clonality index derived from Shannon entropy. To calculate repertoire overlap between two samples, the template counts of each clone were considered relative to each sample's total templates. A correlation with a Spearman r of around 0.6 was found between V-gene usage by flow cytometry and V-gene usage by TCRB sequencing. The table was pulled from immuneACCESS by TCRdb, which kept in-frame rearrangements only. Such tables lose some clones; where checked, under half of the loss comes from unresolved V genes, and the rest has no known cause. The V and J calls and clone size are taken from that table; D and trimming were inferred from the DNA. Within this sample are 20,000 or so clones, with about 85% of them counted one time only. The ten largest clones add up to around 9.9% of the sample.

Flow cytometry confirmed the purity of CD4+ and CD8+ cells that had been isolated by positive magnetic bead selection on an AutoMACS. A TCR V beta antibody panel was used in flow cytometry to screen first for clonal expansions, which were then characterized by TCRB deep sequencing of sorted CD8+ fractions. Peripheral blood mononuclear cells were isolated by Ficoll-Paque PLUS density gradient separation. DNA from CD4-enriched, CD8-enriched or PBMC samples was extracted using Nucleospin Tissue or Tissue XS kits and then quantified on a Qubit 2.0 fluorometer. Sequenced sample: CD8+ T cells sorted from blood. The clonotype comes from a man between 18 and 29 years old with rheumatoid arthritis.

Here is the DNA: TGCGCCAGCACCCCTCAGGGGATCGACTATAATTCACCCCTCCACTTT. Translated, this is CASTPQGIDYNSPLHF. The receptor chain draws on TRBV5-1 and TRBJ1-6; tentative D gene TRBD1, with 6 bases matching. There are 16 amino acids in the CDR3, from cysteine to phenylalanine inclusive. Just the 48-base CDR3 DNA is kept, in frame starting at base 1. Per the germline V gene, SGHRS is the CDR1 and YFSETQ is the CDR2. V and J are truncated by 6 bases and 3 bases respectively, leaving an intervening sequence of 16 bases.